A selection of T cell receptor beta chains follows, all from one sample in a study of CD8+ T cells in alopecia areata. Profiled with immunoSEQ multiplex PCR; TCRdb holds only in-frame clones, not every one. The sample shows about 130,000 clones, about 57% of them seen only once. The input for sequencing was CD4+ T cells sorted from blood, taken at week 0. These receptors all come from a human donor with alopecia areata. Both conserved end residues are trimmed from each CDR3. Each record gives: CDR3 length, J gene, V gene, CDR3 protein.

len: 14; j_gene: TRBJ2-4; v_gene: TRBV13; CDR3aa: ASSQGTGGAKNIQY
len: 12; j_gene: TRBJ1-3; v_gene: TRBV30; CDR3aa: AWSAGDSGNTIY
len: 13; j_gene: TRBJ2-7; v_gene: TRBV7-2; CDR3aa: ASSRMGQAVYEQY
len: 12; j_gene: TRBJ2-3; v_gene: TRBV7-3; CDR3aa: ASSKATSTDTQY
len: 13; j_gene: TRBJ2-3; v_gene: TRBV25-1; CDR3aa: ASNPPNLFTDTQY
len: 11; j_gene: TRBJ2-7; v_gene: TRBV5-1; CDR3aa: ASSGRESYEQY
len: 13; j_gene: TRBJ2-3; v_gene: TRBV18; CDR3aa: ASSPPLGQTDTQY
len: 15; j_gene: TRBJ2-1; v_gene: TRBV19; CDR3aa: ASSIESALLGGNEQF
len: 14; j_gene: TRBJ1-2; v_gene: TRBV5-6; CDR3aa: ASSLSPGQGLNGYT
len: 14; j_gene: TRBJ2-4; v_gene: TRBV4-1; CDR3aa: ASSYGLAVAKNIQY
len: 12; j_gene: TRBJ2-3; v_gene: TRBV4-3; CDR3aa: ASSQRPWTDTQY
len: 14; j_gene: NA; v_gene: TRBV7-8; CDR3aa: ASSLIYRDRAYEQY
len: 13; j_gene: TRBJ2-1; v_gene: TRBV30; CDR3aa: AWSRTSGLYNEQF
len: 14; j_gene: TRBJ2-5; v_gene: TRBV5-4; CDR3aa: ASSSGTGLLEETQY
len: 15; j_gene: TRBJ2-7; v_gene: TRBV5-4; CDR3aa: ASSPIRSGSGGYEQY
len: 13; j_gene: TRBJ2-3; v_gene: TRBV10-3; CDR3aa: AISGGTGEVVTQY
len: 12; j_gene: TRBJ2-7; v_gene: TRBV7-6; CDR3aa: ASSPGGGIHEQY
len: 11; j_gene: TRBJ1-1; v_gene: TRBV11-3; CDR3aa: ASSLGVGVEAF
len: 9; j_gene: TRBJ2-5; v_gene: TRBV2; CDR3aa: ASKSQETQY
len: 14; j_gene: TRBJ2-1; v_gene: TRBV5-1; CDR3aa: ASSFGAGTGYNEQF
len: 13; j_gene: TRBJ2-7; v_gene: TRBV7-2; CDR3aa: ASSLGAGSSYEQY
len: 16; j_gene: TRBJ2-3; v_gene: TRBV7-9; CDR3aa: ASSLEGSGTGFSYTQY